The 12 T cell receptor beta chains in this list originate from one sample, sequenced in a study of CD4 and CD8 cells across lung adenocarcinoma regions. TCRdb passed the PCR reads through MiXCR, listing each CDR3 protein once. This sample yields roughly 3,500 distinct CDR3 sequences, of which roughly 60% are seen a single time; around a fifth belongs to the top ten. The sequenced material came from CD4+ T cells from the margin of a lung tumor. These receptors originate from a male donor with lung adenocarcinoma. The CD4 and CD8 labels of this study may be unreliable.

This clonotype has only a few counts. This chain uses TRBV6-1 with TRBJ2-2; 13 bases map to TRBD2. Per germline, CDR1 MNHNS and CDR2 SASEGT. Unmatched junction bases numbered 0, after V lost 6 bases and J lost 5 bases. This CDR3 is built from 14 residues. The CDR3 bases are TGTGCCAGCAGGACTAGCGGGAGGACCGGGGAGCTGTTTTTT. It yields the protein CASRTSGRTGELFF.

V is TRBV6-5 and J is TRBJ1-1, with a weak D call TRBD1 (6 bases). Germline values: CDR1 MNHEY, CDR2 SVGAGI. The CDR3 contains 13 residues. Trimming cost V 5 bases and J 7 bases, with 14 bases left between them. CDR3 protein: CASSILTGREAFF. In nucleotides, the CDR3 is TGTGCCAGCAGTATACTGACAGGCCGTGAAGCTTTCTTT.

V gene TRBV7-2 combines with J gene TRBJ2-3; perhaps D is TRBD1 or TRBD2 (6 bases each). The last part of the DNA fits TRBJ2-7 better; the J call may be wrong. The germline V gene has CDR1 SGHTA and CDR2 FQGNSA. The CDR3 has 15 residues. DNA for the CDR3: TGTGCCGGGGGGCTCGGGGGCCGCGGGCAAGAGACGCAGTACTTC. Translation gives CAGGLGGRGQETQYF.

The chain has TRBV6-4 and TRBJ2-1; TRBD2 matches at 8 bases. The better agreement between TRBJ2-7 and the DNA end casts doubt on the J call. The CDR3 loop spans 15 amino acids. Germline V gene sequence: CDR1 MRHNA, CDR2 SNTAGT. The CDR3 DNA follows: TGTGCCAGCAGTGACTCGACGGGGGGGTACAATGAGCAGTACTTC. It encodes CASSDSTGGYNEQYF.

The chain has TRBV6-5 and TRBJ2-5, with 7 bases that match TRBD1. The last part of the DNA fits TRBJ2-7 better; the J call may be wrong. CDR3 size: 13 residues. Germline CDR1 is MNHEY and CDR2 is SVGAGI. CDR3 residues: CASSYPGGYEQYF. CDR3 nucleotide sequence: TGTGCCAGCAGTTACCCAGGGGGTTACGAGCAGTACTTC.

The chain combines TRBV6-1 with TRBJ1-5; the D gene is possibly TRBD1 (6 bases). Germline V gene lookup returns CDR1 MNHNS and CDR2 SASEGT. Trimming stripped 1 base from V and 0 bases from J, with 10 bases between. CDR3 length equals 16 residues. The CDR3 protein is CASSEEGGYSNQPQHF. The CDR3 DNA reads TGTGCCAGCAGTGAAGAGGGGGGATATAGCAATCAGCCCCAGCATTTT.

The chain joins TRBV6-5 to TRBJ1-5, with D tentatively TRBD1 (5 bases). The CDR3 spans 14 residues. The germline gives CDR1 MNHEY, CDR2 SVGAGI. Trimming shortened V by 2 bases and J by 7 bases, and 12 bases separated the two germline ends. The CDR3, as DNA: TGTGCCAGCAGTTACAGGGCAGGGTTACAGCCCCAGCATTTT. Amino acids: CASSYRAGLQPQHF.

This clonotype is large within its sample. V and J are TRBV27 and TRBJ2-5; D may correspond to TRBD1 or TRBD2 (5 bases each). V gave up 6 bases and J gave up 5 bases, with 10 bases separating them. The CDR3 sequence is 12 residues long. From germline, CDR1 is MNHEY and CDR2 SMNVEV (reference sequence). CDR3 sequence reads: CASSRRGETQYF. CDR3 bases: TGTGCCAGCAGCCGCCGGGGCGAGACCCAGTACTTC.

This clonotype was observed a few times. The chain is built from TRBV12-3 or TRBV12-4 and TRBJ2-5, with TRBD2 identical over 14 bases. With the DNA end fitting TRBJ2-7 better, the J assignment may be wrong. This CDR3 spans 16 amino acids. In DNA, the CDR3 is TGTGCCAGCAGTTTAATGACTAGCGGGAGGGCCTACGAGCAGTACTTC. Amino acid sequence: CASSLMTSGRAYEQYF.

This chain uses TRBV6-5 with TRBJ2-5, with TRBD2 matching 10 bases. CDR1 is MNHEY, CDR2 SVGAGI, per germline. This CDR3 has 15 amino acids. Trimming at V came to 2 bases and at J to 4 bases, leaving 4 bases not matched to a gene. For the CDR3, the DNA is TGTGCCAGCAGTTACGGGGCTAGCGGGAGAGAGACCCAGTACTTC. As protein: CASSYGASGRETQYF.

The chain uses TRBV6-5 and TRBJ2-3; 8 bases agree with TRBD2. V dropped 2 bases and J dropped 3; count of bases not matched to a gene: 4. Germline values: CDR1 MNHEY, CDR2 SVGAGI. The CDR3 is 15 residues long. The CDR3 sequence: CASSYGGRRTDTQYF. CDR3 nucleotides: TGTGCCAGCAGTTACGGCGGGAGGAGAACAGATACGCAGTATTTT.

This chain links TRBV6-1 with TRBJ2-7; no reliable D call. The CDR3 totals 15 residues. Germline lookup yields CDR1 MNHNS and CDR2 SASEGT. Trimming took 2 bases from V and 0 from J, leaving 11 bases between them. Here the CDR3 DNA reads TGTGCCAGCAGTGAAATAATACAAAGCTCCTACGAGCAGTACTTC. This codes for CASSEIIQSSYEQYF.